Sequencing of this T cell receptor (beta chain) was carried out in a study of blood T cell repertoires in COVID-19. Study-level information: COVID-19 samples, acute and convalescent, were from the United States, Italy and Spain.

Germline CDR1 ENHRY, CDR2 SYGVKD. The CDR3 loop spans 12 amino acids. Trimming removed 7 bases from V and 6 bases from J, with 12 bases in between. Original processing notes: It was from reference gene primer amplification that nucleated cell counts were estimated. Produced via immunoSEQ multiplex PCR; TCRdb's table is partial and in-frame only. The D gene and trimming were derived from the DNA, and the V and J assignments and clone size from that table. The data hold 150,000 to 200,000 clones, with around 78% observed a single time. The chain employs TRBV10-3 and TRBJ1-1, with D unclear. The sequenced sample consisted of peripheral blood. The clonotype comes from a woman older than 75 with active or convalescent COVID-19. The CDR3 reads CAIKSSPAEAFF. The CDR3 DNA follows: TGTGCCATCAAATCTTCCCCGGCTGAAGCTTTCTTT.